This T cell receptor beta chain came from a study of T cells in Graves' hyperthyroidism and ophthalmopathy. Template material for amplifying TCR beta CDR3 regions consisted of RNA transcripts. Using the HTBI primer set, a first-round RT-PCR was run on the TCR CDR3. TCRdb re-called the multiplex PCR reads with MiXCR, one entry per CDR3 protein. The table lists 350,000 to 400,000 distinct CDR3 sequences, under 15% of them singletons. This clonotype appeared a few times. Its antigen is not identified. Germline V CDR1 and CDR2: SGHRS, YFSETQ. Unmatched junction bases numbered 7, after V lost 4 bases and J lost 3 bases. This CDR3 has 16 residues. Study-wide results and limits: Blood shared most expanded thyroid clonotypes above 0.001.

Disease duration under 2 months; hyperthyroidism patients were aged 18 to 65. From approximately 9.3 ml of fresh peripheral blood, PBMCs were isolated. This chain joins TRBV5-1 and TRBJ2-5; TRBD1 matches at 12 bases. The source material was blood. This TCR came from a woman aged 25 to 39 with Graves' hyperthyroidism. Here the CDR3 DNA reads TGCGCCAGCAGCGGGACAGGGGGCGGTCTAAAAGAGACCCAGTACTTC. This gives the protein CASSGTGGGLKETQYF.